The entry below gives a single TCR beta chain sequence along with its context. As yet, its antigen is unknown. CDR3 size: 14 residues. CDR1 is SGHRS, CDR2 YFSETQ, per germline. The J segment lost 3 bases and the V segment lost 5 bases, leaving 7 bases of the junction unmatched. The sample is drawn from a study of response to subunit inactivated influenza vaccine. Via MiXCR, TCRdb re-called the RT-PCR reads, giving one row per CDR3 protein. Of roughly 670,000 distinct CDR3 sequences listed, 12% to 15% were seen once; the top ten hold approximately 7.6%. Study-wide findings and caveats: Authors suggested each seasonal influenza vaccination recruits few new T cells.

The clonotype originates from a man aged 50 or older who received an inactivated influenza vaccine. This specimen consisted of PBMCs from blood, obtained approximately 15 days before vaccination. This chain uses TRBV5-1 with TRBJ2-7, with 8 positions matching TRBD1. The DNA of the CDR3 is TGCGCCAGCAGTACCGGACAGGGTGACTACGAGCAGTACTTC. Its protein product is CASSTGQGDYEQYF.